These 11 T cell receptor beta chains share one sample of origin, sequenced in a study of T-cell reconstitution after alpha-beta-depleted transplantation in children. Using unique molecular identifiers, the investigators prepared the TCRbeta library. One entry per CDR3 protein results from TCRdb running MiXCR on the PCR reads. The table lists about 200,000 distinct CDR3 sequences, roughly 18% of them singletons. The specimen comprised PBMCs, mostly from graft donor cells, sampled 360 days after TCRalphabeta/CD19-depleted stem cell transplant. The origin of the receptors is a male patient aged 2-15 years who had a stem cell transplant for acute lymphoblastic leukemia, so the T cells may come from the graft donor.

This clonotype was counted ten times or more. The CDR3 region has the DNA TGCAGCGCCGGACAGGGGGCGCCGGTTGAAAAACTGTTTTTT. This translates into CSAGQGAPVEKLFF. The chain has TRBV29-1 and TRBJ1-4, with TRBD1 identical over 11 bases. The CDR3 sequence is 14 residues long. The junction had 8 bases not matched to a gene; V was cut back by 7 bases and J by 7 bases. From germline, CDR1 is SQVTM and CDR2 ANQGSEA.

The CDR3 sequence: CASSLGVSYYSNQPQHF. The CDR3 DNA sequence: TGTGCCAGCAGCTTAGGGGTTAGCTATTATAGCAATCAGCCCCAGCATTTT. The V call is TRBV7-2, the J call TRBJ1-5; D ambiguous. Germline CDR1 SGHTA, CDR2 FQGNSA. V lost 1 base and J lost 0, with 13 bases in between. The CDR3 is 17 amino acids.

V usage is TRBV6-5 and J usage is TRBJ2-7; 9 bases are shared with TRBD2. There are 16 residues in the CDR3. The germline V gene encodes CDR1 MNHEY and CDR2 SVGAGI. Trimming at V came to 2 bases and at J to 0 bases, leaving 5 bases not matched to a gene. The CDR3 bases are TGTGCCAGCAGTTACGTATCTAGCGGGGCCTCCTACGAGCAGTACTTC. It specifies CASSYVSSGASYEQYF.

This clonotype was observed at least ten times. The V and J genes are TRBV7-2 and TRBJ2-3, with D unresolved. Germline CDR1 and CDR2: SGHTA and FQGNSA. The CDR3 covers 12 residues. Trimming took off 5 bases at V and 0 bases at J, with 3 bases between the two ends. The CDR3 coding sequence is TGTGCCAGCAGCGCTAGCACAGATACGCAGTATTTT. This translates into CASSASTDTQYF.

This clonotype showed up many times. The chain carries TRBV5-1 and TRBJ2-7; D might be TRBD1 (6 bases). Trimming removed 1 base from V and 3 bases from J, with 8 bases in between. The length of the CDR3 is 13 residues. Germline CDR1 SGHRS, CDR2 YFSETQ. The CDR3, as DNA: TGCGCCAGCAGCTTGTCACAGGGCTACGAGCAGTACTTC. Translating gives CASSLSQGYEQYF.

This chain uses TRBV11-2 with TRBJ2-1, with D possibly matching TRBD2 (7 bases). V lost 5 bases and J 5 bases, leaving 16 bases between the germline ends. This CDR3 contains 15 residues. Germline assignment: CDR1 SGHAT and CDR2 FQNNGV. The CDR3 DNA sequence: TGTGCCAGCAGCGCTCGGGGGGCTCTCCACAATGAGCAGTTCTTC. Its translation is CASSARGALHNEQFF.

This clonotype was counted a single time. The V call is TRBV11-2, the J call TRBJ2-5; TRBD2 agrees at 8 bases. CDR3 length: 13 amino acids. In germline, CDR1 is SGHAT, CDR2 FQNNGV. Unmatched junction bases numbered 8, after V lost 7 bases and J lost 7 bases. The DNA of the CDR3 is TGTGCCAGCACCCCGACCCGGGAGGGGACCCAGTACTTC. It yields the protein CASTPTREGTQYF.

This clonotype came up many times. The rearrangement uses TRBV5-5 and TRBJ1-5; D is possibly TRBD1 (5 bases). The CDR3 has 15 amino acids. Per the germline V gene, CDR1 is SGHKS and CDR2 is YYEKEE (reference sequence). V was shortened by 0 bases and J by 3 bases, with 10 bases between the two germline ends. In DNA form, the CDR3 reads TGTGCCAGCAGCTTGGGAGGACAACCCAATCAGCCCCAGCATTTT. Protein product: CASSLGGQPNQPQHF.

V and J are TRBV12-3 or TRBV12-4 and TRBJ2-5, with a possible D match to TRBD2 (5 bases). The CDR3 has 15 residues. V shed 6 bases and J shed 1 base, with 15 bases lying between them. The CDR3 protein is CASSPSPGSQETQYF. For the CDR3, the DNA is TGTGCCAGCAGCCCATCCCCGGGGTCCCAAGAGACCCAGTACTTC.

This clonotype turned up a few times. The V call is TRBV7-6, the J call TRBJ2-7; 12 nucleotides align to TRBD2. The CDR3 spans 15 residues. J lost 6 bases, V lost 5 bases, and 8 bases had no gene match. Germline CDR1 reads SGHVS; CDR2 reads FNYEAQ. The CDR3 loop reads CASSPGTSGLREQYF. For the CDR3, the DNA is TGTGCCAGCAGCCCCGGGACTAGCGGGTTACGCGAGCAGTACTTC.

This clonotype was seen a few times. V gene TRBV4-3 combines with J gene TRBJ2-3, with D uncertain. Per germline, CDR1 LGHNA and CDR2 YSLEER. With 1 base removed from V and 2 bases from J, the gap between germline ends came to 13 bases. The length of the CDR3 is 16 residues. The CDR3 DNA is TGCGCCAGCAGCCAAGTGGGAAACGGATACACAGATACGCAGTATTTT. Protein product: CASSQVGNGYTDTQYF.